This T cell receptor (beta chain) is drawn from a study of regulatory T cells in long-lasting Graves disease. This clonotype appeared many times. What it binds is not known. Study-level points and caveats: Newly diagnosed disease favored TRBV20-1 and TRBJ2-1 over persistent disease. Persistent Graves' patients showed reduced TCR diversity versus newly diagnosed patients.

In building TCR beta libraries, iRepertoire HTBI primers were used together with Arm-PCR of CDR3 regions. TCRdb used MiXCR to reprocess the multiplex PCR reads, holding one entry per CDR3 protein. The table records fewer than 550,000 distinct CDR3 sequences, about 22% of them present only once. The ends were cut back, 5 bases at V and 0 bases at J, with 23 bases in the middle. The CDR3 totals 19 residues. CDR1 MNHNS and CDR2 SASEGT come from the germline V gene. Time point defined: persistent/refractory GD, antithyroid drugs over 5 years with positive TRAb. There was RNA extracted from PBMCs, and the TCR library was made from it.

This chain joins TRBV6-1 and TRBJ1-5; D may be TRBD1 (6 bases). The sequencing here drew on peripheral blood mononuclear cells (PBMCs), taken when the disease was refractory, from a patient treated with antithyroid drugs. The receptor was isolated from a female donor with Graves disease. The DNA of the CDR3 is TGTGCCAGCAGTCCCGACCGCTCCCGGGACATAGATAGCAATCAGCCCCAGCATTTT. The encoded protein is CASSPDRSRDIDSNQPQHF.